This TCR beta chain stems from a study of breast tumors, draining lymph nodes, adjacent tissues. Breast cancer patients provided tissue from their axillary draining lymph nodes. CDR3 size: 15 residues. CDR1 SGHNT and CDR2 YENEEA come from the germline V gene. The V segment lost 5 bases and the J segment 2 bases; nucleotides outside the gene matches: 6. In this sample, this clonotype turned up many times. MiXCR was run by TCRdb on the multiplex PCR reads, yielding one entry per CDR3 protein. This table has about 220,000 distinct CDR3 sequences, less than 35% appearing once. Sequencing was done on a sample of axillary lymph node tissue. The source is a female donor with breast cancer. Some clones in this sample may be carry-over from other donors' samples. The chain recombines TRBV11-3 with TRBJ2-3; TRBD2 aligns across 8 bases. CDR3 region: CASSPGGGPTDTQYF. CDR3 in DNA: TGTGCCAGCAGCCCCGGGGGGGGACCCACAGATACGCAGTATTTT.